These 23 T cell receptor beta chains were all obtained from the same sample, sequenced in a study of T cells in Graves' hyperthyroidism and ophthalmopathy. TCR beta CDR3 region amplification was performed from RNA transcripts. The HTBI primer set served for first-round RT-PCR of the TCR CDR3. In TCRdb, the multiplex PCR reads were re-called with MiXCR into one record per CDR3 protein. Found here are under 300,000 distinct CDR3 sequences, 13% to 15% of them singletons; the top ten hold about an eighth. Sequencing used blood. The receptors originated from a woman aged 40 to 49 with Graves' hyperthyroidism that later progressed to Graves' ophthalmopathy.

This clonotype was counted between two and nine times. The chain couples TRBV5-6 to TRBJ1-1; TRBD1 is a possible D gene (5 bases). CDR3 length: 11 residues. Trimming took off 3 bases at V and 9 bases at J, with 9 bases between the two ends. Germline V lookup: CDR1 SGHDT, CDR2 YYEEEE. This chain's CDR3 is CASSSGAQAFF. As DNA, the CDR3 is TGTGCCAGCAGCTCCGGGGCTCAAGCTTTCTTT.

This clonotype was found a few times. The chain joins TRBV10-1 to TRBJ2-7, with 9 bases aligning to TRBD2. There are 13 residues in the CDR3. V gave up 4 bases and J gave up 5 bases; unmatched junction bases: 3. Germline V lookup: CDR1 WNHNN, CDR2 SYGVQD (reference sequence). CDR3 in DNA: TGCGCCAGCAGTGCTGGCGGGAGGGACGAGCAGTACTTC. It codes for CASSAGGRDEQYF.

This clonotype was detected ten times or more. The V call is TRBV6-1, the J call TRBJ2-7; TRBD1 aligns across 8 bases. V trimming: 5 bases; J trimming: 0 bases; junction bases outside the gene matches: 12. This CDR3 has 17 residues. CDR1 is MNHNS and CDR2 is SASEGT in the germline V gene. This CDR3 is CASSSPLSGQGSYEQYF. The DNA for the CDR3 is TGTGCCAGCAGTTCCCCCCTTTCCGGACAGGGCTCCTACGAGCAGTACTTC.

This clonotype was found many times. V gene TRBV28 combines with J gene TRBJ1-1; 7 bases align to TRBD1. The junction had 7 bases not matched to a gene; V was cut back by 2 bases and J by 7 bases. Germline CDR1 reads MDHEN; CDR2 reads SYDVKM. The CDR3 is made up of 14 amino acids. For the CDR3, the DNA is TGTGCCAGCAGTTTAAGGGGGCGCGTTGGTGAAGCTTTCTTT. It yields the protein CASSLRGRVGEAFF. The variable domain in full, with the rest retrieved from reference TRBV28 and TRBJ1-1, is DVKVTQSSRYLVKRTGEKVFLECVQDMDHENMFWYRQDPGLGLRLIYFSYDVKMKEKGDIPEGYSVSREKKERFSLILESASTNQTSMYLCASSLRGRVGEAFFGQGTRLTVV.

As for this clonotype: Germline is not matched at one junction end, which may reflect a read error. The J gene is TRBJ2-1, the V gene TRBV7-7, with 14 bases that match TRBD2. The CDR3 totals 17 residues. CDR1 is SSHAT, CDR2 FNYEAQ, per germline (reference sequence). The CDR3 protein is CASSLVPGLAGGNEQFF. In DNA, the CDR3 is TGTGCTAGCAGCTTAGTCCCCGGACTAGCGGGAGGAAATGAGCAGTTCTTC.

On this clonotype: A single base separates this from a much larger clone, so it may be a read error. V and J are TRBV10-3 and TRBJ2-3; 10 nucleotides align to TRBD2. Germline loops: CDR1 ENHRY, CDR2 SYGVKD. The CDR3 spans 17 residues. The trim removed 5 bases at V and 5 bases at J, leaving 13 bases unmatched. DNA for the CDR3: TGTGCCATCAGTTACTCGGGGCTAGCGGGAGTTCAAGATACGCAGTATTTT. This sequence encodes CAISYSGLAGVQDTQYF.

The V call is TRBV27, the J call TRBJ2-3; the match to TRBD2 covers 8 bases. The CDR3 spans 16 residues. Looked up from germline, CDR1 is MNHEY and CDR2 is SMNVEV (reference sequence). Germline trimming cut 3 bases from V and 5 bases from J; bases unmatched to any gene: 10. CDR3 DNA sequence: TGTGCCAGCAGTTTTAAGCGGGGGTCCCGGGGAGATACGCAGTATTTT. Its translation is CASSFKRGSRGDTQYF.

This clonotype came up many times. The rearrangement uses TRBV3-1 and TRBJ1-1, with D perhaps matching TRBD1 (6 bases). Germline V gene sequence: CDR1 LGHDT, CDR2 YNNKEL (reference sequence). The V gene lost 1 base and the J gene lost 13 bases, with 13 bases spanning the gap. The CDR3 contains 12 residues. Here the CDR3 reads CASSQGDNRGFF. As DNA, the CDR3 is TGTGCCAGCAGCCAAGGGGACAACCGGGGTTTCTTT.

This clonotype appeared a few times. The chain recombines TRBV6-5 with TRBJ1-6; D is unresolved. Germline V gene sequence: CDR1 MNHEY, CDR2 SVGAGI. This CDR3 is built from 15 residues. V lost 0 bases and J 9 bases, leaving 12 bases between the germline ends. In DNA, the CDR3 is TGTGCCAGCAGTTACTCAAGGGTTCGGGGTTCACCCCTCCACTTT. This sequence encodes CASSYSRVRGSPLHF.

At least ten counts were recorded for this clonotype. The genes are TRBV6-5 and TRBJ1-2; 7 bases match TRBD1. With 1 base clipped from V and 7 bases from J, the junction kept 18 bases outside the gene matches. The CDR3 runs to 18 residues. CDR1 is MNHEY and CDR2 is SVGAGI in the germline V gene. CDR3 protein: CASSYLEGAPSVMGGYTF. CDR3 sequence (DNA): TGTGCCAGCAGTTACTTGGAGGGGGCGCCTTCGGTCATGGGTGGCTACACCTTC.

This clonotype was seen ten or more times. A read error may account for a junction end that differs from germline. The CDR3 here is CASSLDRGPTEAFF. The CDR3, as DNA: TGTGCCAGCAGCCTAGACAGGGGGCCCACTGAAGCTTTCTTT. The chain combines TRBV11-2 with TRBJ1-1, with TRBD1 matching over 10 bases. The germline CDR1 and CDR2 sequences are SGHAT and FQNNGV. The CDR3 spans 14 residues.

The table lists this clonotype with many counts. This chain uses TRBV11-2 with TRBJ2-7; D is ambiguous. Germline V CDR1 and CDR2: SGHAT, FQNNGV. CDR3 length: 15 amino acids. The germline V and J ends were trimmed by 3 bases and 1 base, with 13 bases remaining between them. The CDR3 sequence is CASSFEAAPSYEQYF. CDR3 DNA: TGTGCCAGCAGCTTTGAGGCAGCACCTTCCTACGAGCAGTACTTC.

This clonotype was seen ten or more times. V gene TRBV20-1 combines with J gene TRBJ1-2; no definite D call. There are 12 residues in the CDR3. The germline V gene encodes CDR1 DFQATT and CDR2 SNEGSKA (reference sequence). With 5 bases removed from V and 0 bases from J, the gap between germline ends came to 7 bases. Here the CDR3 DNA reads TGCAGTGCTCGGACCACTAACTATGGCTACACCTTC. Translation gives CSARTTNYGYTF.

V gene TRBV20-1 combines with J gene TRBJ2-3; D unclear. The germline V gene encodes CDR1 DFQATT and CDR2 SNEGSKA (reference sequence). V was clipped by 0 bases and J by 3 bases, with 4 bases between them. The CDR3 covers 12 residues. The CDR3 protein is CSARDLTDTQYF. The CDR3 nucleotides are TGCAGTGCTAGAGATCTTACAGATACGCAGTATTTT.

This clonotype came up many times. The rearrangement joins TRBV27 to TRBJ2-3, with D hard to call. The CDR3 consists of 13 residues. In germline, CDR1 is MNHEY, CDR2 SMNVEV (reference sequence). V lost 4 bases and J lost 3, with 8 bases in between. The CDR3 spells CASSSTTTDTQYF. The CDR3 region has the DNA TGTGCCAGCAGTTCCACAACAACAGATACGCAGTATTTT.

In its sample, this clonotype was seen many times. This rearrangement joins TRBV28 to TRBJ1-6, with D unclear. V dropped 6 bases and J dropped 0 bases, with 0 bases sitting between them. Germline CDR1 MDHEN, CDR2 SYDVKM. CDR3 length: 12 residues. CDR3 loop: CASSSYNSPLHF. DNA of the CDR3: TGTGCCAGCAGCTCCTATAATTCACCCCTCCACTTT.

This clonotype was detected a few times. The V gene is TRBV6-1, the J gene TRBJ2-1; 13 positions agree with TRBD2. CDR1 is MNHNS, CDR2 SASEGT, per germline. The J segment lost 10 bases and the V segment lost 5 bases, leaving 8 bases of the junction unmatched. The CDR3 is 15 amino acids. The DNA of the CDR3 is TGTGCCAGCAGTCTGGGACTAGCGGGAAGCGGGGAGCAGTTCTTC. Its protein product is CASSLGLAGSGEQFF.

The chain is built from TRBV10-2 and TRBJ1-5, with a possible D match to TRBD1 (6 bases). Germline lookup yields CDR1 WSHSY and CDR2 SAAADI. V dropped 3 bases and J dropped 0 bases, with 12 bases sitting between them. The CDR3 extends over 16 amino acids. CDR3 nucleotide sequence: TGCGCCAGCAGTGATAGGGGGTACGGTAGCAATCAGCCCCAGCATTTT. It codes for CASSDRGYGSNQPQHF.

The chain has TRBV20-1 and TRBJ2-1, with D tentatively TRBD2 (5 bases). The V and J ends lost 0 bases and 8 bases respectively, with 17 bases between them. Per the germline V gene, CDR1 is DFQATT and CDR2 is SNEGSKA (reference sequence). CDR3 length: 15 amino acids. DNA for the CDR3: TGCAGTGCTAGAGAAGGGTCTAACGGGAACCATGAGCAGTTCTTC. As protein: CSAREGSNGNHEQFF.

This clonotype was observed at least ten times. CDR3 in amino acids: CASSDTLALYNEQFF. The CDR3 nucleotides read TGTGCCAGCAGTGATACACTAGCCTTGTACAATGAGCAGTTCTTC. The rearrangement uses TRBV6-1 and TRBJ2-1; D may be TRBD2 (6 bases). The germline CDR1 and CDR2 sequences are MNHNS and SASEGT. Trimming cost V 3 bases and J 4 bases, with 13 bases left between them. CDR3 size: 15 residues.

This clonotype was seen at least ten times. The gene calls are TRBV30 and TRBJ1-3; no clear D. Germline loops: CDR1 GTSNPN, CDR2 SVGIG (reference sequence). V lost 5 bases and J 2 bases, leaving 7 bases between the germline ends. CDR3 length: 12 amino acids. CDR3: CAWELTGNTIYF. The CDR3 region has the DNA TGTGCCTGGGAATTAACTGGAAACACCATATATTTT. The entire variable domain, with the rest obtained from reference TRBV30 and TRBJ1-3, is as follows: SQTIHQWPATLVQPVGSPLSLECTVEGTSNPNLYWYRQAAGRGLQLLFYSVGIGQISSEVPQNLSASRPQDRQFILSSKKLLLSDSGFYLCAWELTGNTIYFGEGSWLTVV.

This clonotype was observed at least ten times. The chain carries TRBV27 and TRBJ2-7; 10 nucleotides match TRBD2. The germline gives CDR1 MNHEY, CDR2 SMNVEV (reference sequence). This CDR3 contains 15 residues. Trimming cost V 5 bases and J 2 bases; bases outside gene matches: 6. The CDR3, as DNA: TGTGCCAGCAGTCGACATCTAGCGGGGGCCTACGAGCAGTACTTC. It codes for CASSRHLAGAYEQYF.

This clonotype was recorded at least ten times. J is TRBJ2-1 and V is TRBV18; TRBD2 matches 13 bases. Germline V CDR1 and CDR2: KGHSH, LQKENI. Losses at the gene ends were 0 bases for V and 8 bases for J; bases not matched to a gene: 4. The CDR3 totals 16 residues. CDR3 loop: CASSPPTSGRADEQFF. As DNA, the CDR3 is TGTGCCAGCTCACCACCTACTAGCGGGAGGGCCGATGAGCAGTTCTTC.